What follows are 24 T cell receptor beta chains derived from one specimen sequenced in a study of technical replicates of blood from a handful of donors. Some clones are missing from TCRdb's copy, which holds only in-frame ones; the method was immunoSEQ multiplex PCR. Of tens of thousands of clones in the sample, about 96% are singletons; the top ten hold less than 0.35%. The sample comprised T cells isolated from PBMCs. These receptors were collected from a human donor in good health.

The rearrangement uses TRBV4-1 and TRBJ2-1; D unresolved. V lost 2 bases to trimming and J lost 9 bases, with 5 bases between them. Germline values: CDR1 MGHRA, CDR2 YSYEKL. The CDR3 contains 11 residues. Written as DNA, the CDR3 is TGCGCCAGCAGCCAACTGAGTGAGCAGTTCTTC. Protein sequence: CASSQLSEQFF.

The chain has TRBV10-2 and TRBJ2-7; maybe TRBD2 (7 bases). The CDR3 length is 13 residues. V lost 3 bases, J lost 3 bases, and 9 bases lay in between. Germline V gene lookup returns CDR1 WSHSY and CDR2 SAAADI. CDR3 DNA: TGCGCCAGCAGTGAAGGGGGGGTCTACGAGCAGTACTTC. Translated: CASSEGGVYEQYF.

This chain links TRBV5-1 with TRBJ2-2; maybe TRBD2 (6 bases). Between the trimmed V and J ends, which lost 6 bases and 8 bases, there was a span of 23 bases. The CDR3 is made up of 16 amino acids. Germline V CDR1 and CDR2: SGHRS, YFSETQ. The CDR3 nucleotides are TGCGCCAGCACCTCCGGGACTTTGATCAACCGGGGGGAGCTGTTTTTT. Translation: CASTSGTLINRGELFF.

The V gene is TRBV19, the J gene TRBJ1-2, with D unresolved. In germline, CDR1 is LNHDA, CDR2 SQIVND (reference sequence). The length of the CDR3 is 11 residues. Trimming cost V 3 bases and J 6 bases, with 5 bases left between them. CDR3 amino acids: CASSMRDGYTF. The CDR3 DNA reads as TGTGCCAGTAGTATGAGGGATGGCTACACCTTC.

V usage is TRBV13 and J usage is TRBJ2-1, with 9 nucleotides matching TRBD1. CDR1 is PRHDT and CDR2 is FYEKMQ in the germline V gene (reference sequence). After removal of 3 bases from V and 5 bases from J, the junction contained 5 bases not matched to a gene. The CDR3 has 15 amino acids. The CDR3 DNA reads TGTGCCAGCAGCTTGGGACAGGGAATACACAATGAGCAGTTCTTC. Encoded protein: CASSLGQGIHNEQFF. Full variable domain (missing parts from reference TRBV13 and TRBJ2-1): AAGVIQSPRHLIKEKRETATLKCYPIPRHDTVYWYQQGPGQDPQFLISFYEKMQSDKGSIPDRFSAQQFSDYHSELNMSSLELGDSALYFCASSLGQGIHNEQFFGPGTRLTVL.

The V gene is TRBV11-2, the J gene TRBJ1-1, with D possibly being TRBD1 (6 bases). The length of the CDR3 is 14 residues. Germline V gives CDR1 SGHAT, CDR2 FQNNGV. The V end was cut by 7 bases, the J end by 3 bases, with 15 bases between. DNA for the CDR3: TGTGCCAGCACCGAAACAGGGAAGGACACTGAAGCTTTCTTT. Its protein is CASTETGKDTEAFF.

The rearrangement joins TRBV6-1 to TRBJ1-1; D might be TRBD1 (6 bases). Trimming stripped 3 bases from V and 3 bases from J, with 8 bases between. Germline-derived CDR1 and CDR2 are MNHNS and SASEGT. The CDR3 totals 13 residues. The CDR3 is CASSEDRDTEAFF. CDR3 bases: TGTGCCAGCAGTGAGGACAGAGACACTGAAGCTTTCTTT.

The genes are TRBV6-5 and TRBJ2-1, with TRBD2 as a possible D gene (6 bases). Germline V gene data show CDR1 as MNHEY and CDR2 as SVGAGI. This CDR3 comprises 14 residues. The V end was cut by 6 bases, the J end by 2 bases, with 11 bases between. The CDR3 DNA reads as TGTGCCAGCAGCGGGAGTATGACCTACAATGAGCAGTTCTTC. It codes for CASSGSMTYNEQFF.

The chain is built from TRBV6-5 and TRBJ2-7; D may be TRBD2 (6 bases). Trimming cost V 6 bases and J 3 bases, with 12 bases left between them. This CDR3 comprises 13 residues. CDR1 and CDR2 (germline): MNHEY, SVGAGI. As DNA, the CDR3 is TGTGCCAGCAGCCTGGGACTGAGCTACGAGCAGTACTTC. Its protein product is CASSLGLSYEQYF.

This chain links TRBV14 with TRBJ2-1; TRBD2 matches at 12 bases. V lost 1 base to trimming and J lost 11 bases; unmatched junction nucleotides: 9. This CDR3 spans 16 amino acids. Germline CDR1 is SGHDN and CDR2 is FVKESK. CDR3 bases: TGTGCCAGCAGCCAAGGTAGTCGGACTAGCGGGAACAAGCAGTTCTTC. Amino acids: CASSQGSRTSGNKQFF.

This clone has just one count. The chain is built from TRBV10-3 and TRBJ2-7, with 8 bases identical to TRBD1. Germline V CDR1 and CDR2: ENHRY, SYGVKD. Trimming took 4 bases from V and 6 from J; bases not matched to a gene: 8. This CDR3 contains 14 residues. CDR3 protein: CAISGDGQGFEQYF. The CDR3 DNA reads TGTGCCATCAGTGGGGATGGACAGGGTTTCGAGCAGTACTTC.

V gene TRBV5-1 combines with J gene TRBJ1-5; maybe TRBD1 (6 bases). Germline V lookup: CDR1 SGHRS, CDR2 YFSETQ. This CDR3 comprises 16 residues. Trimming took off 1 base at V and 0 bases at J, with 11 bases between the two ends. CDR3 DNA: TGCGCCAGCAGCTTGTTAGGGGGAAATAGCAATCAGCCCCAGCATTTT. This translates into CASSLLGGNSNQPQHF.

This clone was seen only a few times. The J gene is TRBJ1-1, the V gene TRBV2; no firm D call. The CDR3 totals 13 residues. Germline CDR1 SNHLY, CDR2 FYNNEI. The ends were cut back, 6 bases at V and 0 bases at J, with 8 bases in the middle. CDR3 DNA: TGTGCCAGCAGCGGGATGTTGAACACTGAAGCTTTCTTT. Amino acids: CASSGMLNTEAFF.

V and J are TRBV19 and TRBJ2-7, with no clear D. The CDR3 covers 13 residues. The ends were cut back, 7 bases at V and 0 bases at J, with 10 bases in the middle. Germline V gene data show CDR1 as LNHDA and CDR2 as SQIVND (reference sequence). The DNA of the CDR3 is TGTGCCAGTAAATCTGGCCCCTCCTACGAGCAGTACTTC. This gives the protein CASKSGPSYEQYF.

The chain employs TRBV11-3 and TRBJ2-5; 7 bases are shared with TRBD1. Trimming at V came to 8 bases and at J to 5 bases, leaving 5 bases not matched to a gene. The CDR3 is 12 amino acids. Germline V gene lookup returns CDR1 SGHNT and CDR2 YENEEA. In nucleotides, the CDR3 is TGTGCCAGCGGACAGGTTTGGGAGACCCAGTACTTC. It translates to CASGQVWETQYF.

The chain joins TRBV11-3 to TRBJ2-1, with TRBD2 as a possible D gene (6 bases). This CDR3 is built from 15 residues. CDR1 and CDR2 from the germline V gene are SGHNT and YENEEA. Deletions cut 2 bases from V and 4 bases from J, with 12 bases between. The CDR3 DNA follows: TGTGCCAGCAGCTTAAGAGACGGAGGGTACAATGAGCAGTTCTTC. This sequence encodes CASSLRDGGYNEQFF. The variable domain in full, with the rest retrieved from reference TRBV11-3 and TRBJ2-1, is EAGVVQSPRYKIIEKKQPVAFWCNPISGHNTLYWYLQNLGQGPELLIRYENEEAVDDSQLPKDRFSAERLKGVDSTLKIQPAELGDSAVYLCASSLRDGGYNEQFFGPGTRLTVL.

The rearrangement uses TRBV7-9 and TRBJ2-1, with 9 positions matching TRBD1. The CDR3 has 16 residues. J lost 6 bases, V lost 4 bases, and 10 bases had no gene match. From germline, CDR1 is SEHNR and CDR2 FQNEAQ (reference sequence). CDR3 sequence: CASSSPRDRARNEQFF. DNA for the CDR3: TGTGCCAGCAGCTCGCCGAGGGACAGGGCTCGCAATGAGCAGTTCTTC.

The V gene is TRBV7-9, the J gene TRBJ2-7; TRBD2 matches 8 bases. The germline V gene has CDR1 SEHNR and CDR2 FQNEAQ (reference sequence). This CDR3 is built from 13 residues. With V trimmed by 7 bases and J by 3 bases, 5 bases remained unmatched. The CDR3: CASTRTSRYEQYF. CDR3 nucleotides: TGTGCCAGCACGAGGACTAGCCGCTACGAGCAGTACTTC.

This chain joins TRBV4-1 and TRBJ1-5; 9 nucleotides align to TRBD1. There are 17 residues in the CDR3. CDR1 and CDR2 (germline): MGHRA, YSYEKL. The V gene end was trimmed by 0 bases and the J gene end by 6 bases; junction bases not matched to a gene: 9. DNA for the CDR3: TGCGCCAGCAGCCAAGAATTTGAGGGACAGGGAACTCAGCCCCAGCATTTT. This translates into CASSQEFEGQGTQPQHF.

This chain uses TRBV4-3 with TRBJ2-5; perhaps TRBD2 as D (5 bases). In germline, CDR1 is LGHNA, CDR2 YSLEER. V was pared by 1 base and J by 5 bases, with 14 bases between. The CDR3 loop spans 15 amino acids. The CDR3 spells CASSQVRGPGETQYF. The CDR3 bases are TGCGCCAGCAGCCAAGTTCGAGGCCCGGGGGAGACCCAGTACTTC.

This sequence joins TRBV30 and TRBJ2-7, with D tentatively TRBD1 (5 bases). V lost 0 bases, J lost 6 bases, and 12 bases lay in between. This CDR3 is 13 amino acids long. Germline CDR1 GTSNPN, CDR2 SVGIG (reference sequence). The CDR3 loop reads CAWSVQVASEQYF. DNA for the CDR3: TGTGCCTGGAGTGTACAGGTAGCAAGCGAGCAGTACTTC.

The V and J genes are TRBV7-3 and TRBJ1-1, with 7 bases that match TRBD1. Unmatched junction bases numbered 2, after V lost 3 bases and J lost 1 base. Germline values: CDR1 SGHTA, CDR2 FQGTGA. CDR3 length equals 14 residues. The CDR3 nucleotides read TGTGCCAGCAGCTTGGGGACAGCGAACACTGAAGCTTTCTTT. It codes for CASSLGTANTEAFF.

The chain joins TRBV19 to TRBJ1-1; D gene ambiguous. V lost 5 bases and J 0 bases, leaving 7 bases between the germline ends. CDR3 length: 13 amino acids. Germline V gene lookup returns CDR1 LNHDA and CDR2 SQIVND (reference sequence). CDR3 coding DNA: TGTGCCAGTAGTTTAGTAATGAACACTGAAGCTTTCTTT. Translation: CASSLVMNTEAFF.

This sequence joins TRBV5-1 and TRBJ2-7, with D perhaps TRBD2 (5 bases). The CDR3 has 13 residues. Trimming stripped 2 bases from V and 1 base from J, with 7 bases between. The germline gives CDR1 SGHRS, CDR2 YFSETQ. CDR3 sequence reads: CASSFRDSYEQYF. The CDR3 DNA follows: TGCGCCAGCAGCTTCCGGGATTCCTACGAGCAGTACTTC.